These T cell receptor beta chains were read from a single sample in a study of blood T cell repertoires in COVID-19. Sequencing was performed with immunoSEQ multiplex PCR; in TCRdb, only in-frame clones are kept and a portion is missing. The data show fewer than 85,000 clones, approximately 80% seen once. Material: peripheral blood. All receptors come from a woman aged 55-69 years with acute or convalescent COVID-19. CDR3s include the opening cysteine and the closing phenylalanine or tryptophan. D genes are given only for firm matches. Some rows mark clone size as missing; the rest say once, few, many or name a class of expanded clone.

cdr3_aa: CASKKDRANEKLFF
cdr3_nt: TGTGCCAGCAAAAAGGACAGGGCCAATGAAAAACTGTTTTTT
v_call: TRBV6-6
clone_size: NA
j_call: TRBJ1-4
d_call: TRBD1

cdr3_aa: CASYETGREHNEQFF
cdr3_nt: TGTGCCAGCTACGAGACAGGAAGGGAGCACAATGAGCAGTTCTTC
v_call: TRBV6-5
clone_size: NA
j_call: TRBJ2-1
d_call: NA

cdr3_aa: CASSVAAGQGIFQSEAFF
cdr3_nt: TGTGCCAGCAGTGTAGCGGCGGGACAGGGGATTTTCCAGTCTGAAGCTTTCTTT
v_call: TRBV6-1
clone_size: NA
j_call: TRBJ1-1
d_call: TRBD1

cdr3_aa: CASSSEGRGTEAFF
cdr3_nt: TGTGCCAGCAGTTCGGAGGGTCGTGGCACTGAAGCTTTCTTT
v_call: TRBV6-6
clone_size: few
j_call: TRBJ1-1
d_call: NA

cdr3_aa: CASRRLVSDTQYF
cdr3_nt: TGCGCCAGCAGACGACTAGTATCAGATACGCAGTATTTT
v_call: TRBV10-2
clone_size: NA
j_call: TRBJ2-3
d_call: NA

cdr3_aa: CASSQLAGNSYEQYF
cdr3_nt: TGTGCCAGCAGTCAACTAGCGGGGAACTCCTACGAGCAGTACTTC
v_call: TRBV7-8
clone_size: NA
j_call: TRBJ2-7
d_call: TRBD2

cdr3_aa: CASSVDRGWGGYTF
cdr3_nt: TGTGCCAGCAGCGTAGACCGGGGATGGGGTGGCTACACCTTC
v_call: TRBV9
clone_size: NA
j_call: TRBJ1-2
d_call: NA

cdr3_aa: CASSQAPDRGTYNEQFF
cdr3_nt: TGTGCCAGCAGCCAAGCCCCAGACAGGGGGACCTACAATGAGCAGTTCTTC
v_call: TRBV3-1/TRBV3-2
clone_size: NA
j_call: TRBJ2-1
d_call: TRBD1

cdr3_aa: CASSERDLVDTQYF
cdr3_nt: TGTGCCAGCAGCGAACGGGACTTGGTAGATACGCAGTATTTT
v_call: TRBV9
clone_size: NA
j_call: TRBJ2-3
d_call: NA

cdr3_aa: CASSYRSDLEEQYF
cdr3_nt: TGTGCCAGCAGTTACCGGTCCGATTTAGAAGAGCAGTACTTC
v_call: TRBV6-5
clone_size: once
j_call: TRBJ2-7
d_call: NA

cdr3_aa: CASSRDPSGGTEAFF
cdr3_nt: TGTGCCAGCAGTCGAGACCCCTCCGGGGGTACTGAAGCTTTCTTT
v_call: TRBV9
clone_size: NA
j_call: TRBJ1-1
d_call: NA

cdr3_aa: CASSWPAGLQNTEAFF
cdr3_nt: TGTGCCAGCAGCTGGCCAGCTGGACTTCAGAACACTGAAGCTTTCTTT
v_call: TRBV5-6
clone_size: NA
j_call: TRBJ1-1
d_call: NA

cdr3_aa: CASSPSTGWGTEAFF
cdr3_nt: TGTGCCAGCAGTCCCTCAACAGGGTGGGGCACTGAAGCTTTCTTT
v_call: TRBV6-5
clone_size: NA
j_call: TRBJ1-1
d_call: NA

cdr3_aa: CASSPNTDTEAFF
cdr3_nt: TGTGCCAGCTCACCCAACACCGACACTGAAGCTTTCTTT
v_call: TRBV18
clone_size: NA
j_call: TRBJ1-1
d_call: NA

cdr3_aa: CASSHGSGGQYEQYF
cdr3_nt: TGTGCCAGCAGCCACGGTAGCGGGGGCCAATACGAGCAGTACTTC
v_call: TRBV4-2
clone_size: NA
j_call: TRBJ2-7
d_call: TRBD2

cdr3_aa: CAWNRANYGYTF
cdr3_nt: TGTGCCTGGAACAGGGCCAACTATGGCTACACCTTC
v_call: TRBV30
clone_size: once
j_call: TRBJ1-2
d_call: NA

cdr3_aa: CASSFSRGNTIYF
cdr3_nt: TGTGCCAGCAGCTTTTCGAGGGGAAACACCATATATTTT
v_call: TRBV7-2
clone_size: few
j_call: TRBJ1-3
d_call: NA

cdr3_aa: CASSFDSNTGELFF
cdr3_nt: TGTGCCAGCAGTTTCGACTCGAACACCGGGGAGCTGTTTTTT
v_call: TRBV7-9
clone_size: NA
j_call: TRBJ2-2
d_call: NA

cdr3_aa: CASSSRGSGGAVDEQFF
cdr3_nt: TGTGCCAGCAGCTCCCGGGGTAGCGGGGGGGCCGTAGATGAGCAGTTCTTC
v_call: TRBV9
clone_size: NA
j_call: TRBJ2-1
d_call: TRBD2

cdr3_aa: CASSIGTGSSTDTQYF
cdr3_nt: TGTGCCAGTAGTATTGGGACAGGGAGCAGCACAGATACGCAGTATTTT
v_call: TRBV19
clone_size: NA
j_call: TRBJ2-3
d_call: TRBD1

cdr3_aa: CASRQTGSTSPLHF
cdr3_nt: TGTGCCAGCAGACAGACAGGGTCGACATCACCCCTCCACTTT
v_call: TRBV6-5
clone_size: few
j_call: TRBJ1-6
d_call: TRBD1

cdr3_aa: CASSMGGYSNQPQHF
cdr3_nt: TGTGCCAGCAGCATGGGGGGTTATAGCAATCAGCCCCAGCATTTT
v_call: TRBV6-6
clone_size: NA
j_call: TRBJ1-5
d_call: NA

cdr3_aa: CASSPDTAYGYTF
cdr3_nt: TGTGCCAGCAGCCCCGACACCGCTTATGGCTACACCTTC
v_call: TRBV5-6
clone_size: NA
j_call: TRBJ1-2
d_call: NA

cdr3_aa: CASSLGSGYNSPLHF
cdr3_nt: TGTGCCAGCAGCTTGGGGTCGGGCTATAATTCACCCCTCCACTTT
v_call: TRBV5-5
clone_size: once
j_call: TRBJ1-6
d_call: NA

cdr3_aa: CASSIRTGGGTYEQYF
cdr3_nt: TGCGCCAGCAGCATAAGGACAGGAGGAGGGACCTACGAGCAGTACTTC
v_call: TRBV5-1
clone_size: NA
j_call: TRBJ2-7
d_call: NA

cdr3_aa: CASSPPTGNTEAFF
cdr3_nt: TGTGCCAGCAGCCCGCCGACGGGGAACACTGAAGCTTTCTTT
v_call: TRBV9
clone_size: NA
j_call: TRBJ1-1
d_call: NA

cdr3_aa: CASSPGGDQPQHF
cdr3_nt: TGTGCCAGCAGCCCCGGGGGGGATCAGCCCCAGCATTTT
v_call: TRBV12-3/TRBV12-4
clone_size: NA
j_call: TRBJ1-5
d_call: NA

cdr3_aa: CASSEGGQGLTGELFF
cdr3_nt: TGCGCCAGCAGTGAGGGGGGACAGGGACTTACCGGGGAGCTGTTTTTT
v_call: TRBV10-1
clone_size: NA
j_call: TRBJ2-2
d_call: TRBD1

cdr3_aa: CASSLRSAGGTNTGELFF
cdr3_nt: TGCGCCAGCAGCTTGAGGTCCGCGGGGGGAACGAACACCGGGGAGCTGTTTTTT
v_call: TRBV5-1
clone_size: NA
j_call: TRBJ2-2
d_call: TRBD2

cdr3_aa: CAISESQGGGYEQYF
cdr3_nt: TGTGCCATCAGTGAGTCGCAGGGCGGGGGGTACGAGCAGTACTTC
v_call: TRBV10-3
clone_size: NA
j_call: TRBJ2-7
d_call: TRBD2

cdr3_aa: CASSIVDGGSQPQHF
cdr3_nt: TGTGCCAGTAGTATAGTCGATGGGGGGTCTCAGCCCCAGCATTTT
v_call: TRBV19
clone_size: NA
j_call: TRBJ1-5
d_call: NA

cdr3_aa: CAISEYGQANYGYTF
cdr3_nt: TGTGCCATCAGTGAGTACGGACAGGCAAACTATGGCTACACCTTC
v_call: TRBV10-3
clone_size: NA
j_call: TRBJ1-2
d_call: TRBD1

cdr3_aa: CASSVGLAGGDTQYF
cdr3_nt: TGTGCCAGCAGCGTGGGACTAGCGGGAGGAGATACGCAGTATTTT
v_call: TRBV5-6
clone_size: once
j_call: TRBJ2-3
d_call: TRBD2

cdr3_aa: CASKPSHGQGAYGANVLTF
cdr3_nt: TGTGCCAGTAAACCCTCCCACGGGCAGGGGGCTTACGGGGCCAACGTCCTGACTTTC
v_call: TRBV19
clone_size: NA
j_call: TRBJ2-6
d_call: TRBD1

cdr3_aa: CASSFTPKSGTEAFF
cdr3_nt: TGTGCCAGCAGCTTTACCCCAAAATCGGGCACTGAAGCTTTCTTT
v_call: TRBV5-5
clone_size: NA
j_call: TRBJ1-1
d_call: NA

cdr3_aa: CASSRTGALNEKLFF
cdr3_nt: TGTGCCAGCAGCAGGACAGGAGCCCTTAATGAAAAACTGTTTTTT
v_call: TRBV3-1/TRBV3-2
clone_size: NA
j_call: TRBJ1-4
d_call: TRBD1

cdr3_aa: CASSLSLAGGSNEQFF
cdr3_nt: TGTGCCAGCAGCTTAAGTCTAGCGGGGGGTAGCAATGAGCAGTTCTTC
v_call: TRBV7-3
clone_size: NA
j_call: TRBJ2-1
d_call: TRBD2

cdr3_aa: CASSPPGTGGNQPQHF
cdr3_nt: TGTGCCAGCAGTCCTCCCGGGACAGGGGGCAATCAGCCCCAGCATTTT
v_call: TRBV6-6
clone_size: once
j_call: TRBJ1-5
d_call: TRBD1

cdr3_aa: CSVGVSGNTIYF
cdr3_nt: TGCAGCGTTGGCGTCTCTGGAAACACCATATATTTT
v_call: TRBV29-1
clone_size: NA
j_call: TRBJ1-3
d_call: NA

cdr3_aa: CASSQARGLSYNEQFF
cdr3_nt: TGTGCCAGCAGCCAAGCCAGGGGCCTCTCGTACAATGAGCAGTTCTTC
v_call: TRBV3-1/TRBV3-2
clone_size: NA
j_call: TRBJ2-1
d_call: NA

cdr3_aa: CASSVGQASNQPQHF
cdr3_nt: TGTGCCAGCAGTGTAGGCCAAGCGAGCAATCAGCCCCAGCATTTT
v_call: TRBV2
clone_size: NA
j_call: TRBJ1-5
d_call: NA